This record looks at one T cell receptor (beta chain) sequence and its context. The sample originates from a study of blood T cell repertoires in COVID-19. As processed by the authors: Scientists estimated how many nucleated cells there were by amplifying reference gene primers. Data came from immunoSEQ multiplex PCR; TCRdb stores just in-frame clones and leaves some out. D and trimming were read from the DNA, whereas the V and J calls and clone size are those reported in that table. Here the sample spans about 180,000 clones, more than 75% being singletons. The CDR3 spans 15 residues. Germline V gene sequence: CDR1 MDHEN, CDR2 SYDVKM. The V end was cut by 6 bases, the J end by 2 bases, with 14 bases between.

The chain joins TRBV28 to TRBJ1-5, with D unclear. This TCR was sampled from a young woman who had recovered from COVID-19. Sequenced: PBMCs or T cells enriched from blood (not recorded which). The DNA of the CDR3 is TGTGCCAGCAGATGGCGGCCCCCAGGCAATCAGCCCCAGCATTTT. Protein: CASRWRPPGNQPQHF.